One TCR beta chain is described in this entry. The table lists this clonotype with a few counts. It has no known antigen specificity. Base qualities are missing; no much larger clone stands one base away. Libraries were built with PCR. Sequencing relied on an Illumina HiSeq 2500. Molecular barcoding was employed in the preparation of TCR libraries, with unique molecular identifiers being used to normalize TCRbeta repertoire quantification. TCRdb reanalyzed the raw reads on its own, using fastp at Q25 for trimming and MiXCR for clone calling, and kept in-frame beta chains. Every entry covers one CDR3 protein and lists the most common genes and DNA from its rows. The sample table records about 640,000 distinct CDR3 sequences; roughly 15% of these occur just once. About 1.1% of the sample belongs to the ten largest clones. Trimming takes 4 bases from V and 4 bases from J, and the germline ends sit 17 bases apart. From its cysteine to its phenylalanine, the CDR3 spans 16 amino acids. Of all the DNA, just the CDR3 is kept, 48 bases in frame from base 1. CDR1 is given as SEHNR and CDR2 as FQNEAQ, both from the germline V gene (reference sequence).

The sample comes from a study of T-cell reconstitution after alpha-beta-depleted transplantation in children (TCRdb year 2016). With regard to the full study: T-cell immune reconstitution after TCRalphabeta/CD19-depleted allogeneic hematopoietic cell transplantation in children was quantitatively tracked in the study by means of TCR repertoire profiling.

The input for sequencing was PBMCs from the stem cell graft donor, taken from the stem cell graft. The origin of this receptor is a human donor who donated a stem cell graft to a child with acute myeloid leukemia. The chain couples TRBV7-9 to TRBJ1-5; 5 matching bases give a weak D call of TRBD1. The encoded CDR3 is CASSSSGAGLNQPQHF. The DNA sequence is given as TGTGCCAGCAGCTCTAGTGGGGCGGGTCTGAATCAGCCCCAGCATTTT.